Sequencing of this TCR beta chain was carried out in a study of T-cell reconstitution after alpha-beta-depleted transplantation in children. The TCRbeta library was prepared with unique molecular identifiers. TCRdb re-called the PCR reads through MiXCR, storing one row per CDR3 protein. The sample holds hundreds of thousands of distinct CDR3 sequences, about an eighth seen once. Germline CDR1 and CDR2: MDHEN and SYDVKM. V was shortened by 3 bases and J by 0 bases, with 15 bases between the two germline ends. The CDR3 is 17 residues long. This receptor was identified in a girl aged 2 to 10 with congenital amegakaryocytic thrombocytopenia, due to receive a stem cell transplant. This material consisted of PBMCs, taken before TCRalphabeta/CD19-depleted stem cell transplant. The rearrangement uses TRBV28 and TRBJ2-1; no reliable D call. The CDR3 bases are TGTGCCAGCAGTTTGCCCGGGCTTGTTAGCTCCTACAATGAGCAGTTCTTC. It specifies CASSLPGLVSSYNEQFF.